The 3 T cell receptor beta chains in this list originate from one sample, sequenced in a study of type 1 regulatory T cells (dated by TCRdb to the early 2020s). The instrument given in TCRdb is Illumina MiSeq. TCRdb cleaned the public reads at Q25 with fastp, built clones with MiXCR and kept in-frame beta chains. Rows matching on CDR3 protein sequence are summarized as one entry with the most common DNA and genes. This sample is represented by some 90,000 distinct CDR3 sequences; roughly 28% of them were singletons. Roughly 2.2% of the sample belongs to the ten largest clones. The specimen sequenced was CD4+ T cells, either the whole sample or a sorted fraction (not recorded which). Receptors were obtained from a human donor in good health.

The V call is TRBV7-2, the J call TRBJ2-1; D call uncertain. The CDR3 runs 15 residues. Germline-derived CDR1 and CDR2 are SGHTA and FQGNSA. The V and J ends lost 2 bases and 0 bases respectively, with 8 bases between them. CDR3: CASSLTVSSYNEQFF. In DNA, the CDR3 is TGTGCCAGCAGCTTAACGGTTAGCTCCTACAATGAGCAGTTCTTC. The whole variable domain, filled in from reference TRBV7-2 and TRBJ2-1, reads GAGVSQSPSNKVTEKGKDVELRCDPISGHTALYWYRQSLGQGLEFLIYFQGNSAPDKSGLPSDRFSAERTGGSVSTLTIQRTQQEDSAVYLCASSLTVSSYNEQFFGPGTRLTVL.

This clonotype was seen only a few times. CDR3 loop: CASSLVRADTQYF. DNA of the CDR3: TGTGCCAGCAGCTTAGTGCGGGCAGATACGCAGTATTTT. This chain links TRBV7-6 with TRBJ2-3; a possible D gene is TRBD2 (5 bases). Looked up from germline, CDR1 is SGHVS and CDR2 is FNYEAQ. V lost 1 base and J lost 4, with 6 bases in between. CDR3 length: 13 amino acids.

The table lists this clonotype with a count of one. The CDR3 spells CASSPWAGLEETQYF. The CDR3 coding sequence is TGTGCCAGCAGCCCTTGGGCGGGACTAGAAGAGACCCAGTACTTC. The chain has TRBV7-2 and TRBJ2-5, with 8 bases that match TRBD2. The germline V gene encodes CDR1 SGHTA and CDR2 FQGNSA. This CDR3 contains 15 residues. V lost 5 bases and J lost 3; bases outside the gene matches: 8.